This TCR beta chain was sequenced during a study of T cell changes during pregnancy in multiple sclerosis (dated 2019 in TCRdb). Regarding the study in general: The study looked at changes in the T cell repertoire across pregnancy in women with multiple sclerosis.

Regarding this clone: What antigen it recognizes has not been identified. Base quality data are lacking; no much larger clone is found one base away.

The CDR3 runs 12 residues from the cysteine to the phenylalanine. The retained sequence is limited to the CDR3, 36 bases, with the frame set at the first base. The junction carries 9 bases between V and J, which are trimmed by 3 bases and 4 bases respectively. For CDR1 and CDR2, the germline V gene lists SQVTM and ANQGSEA. The library was made by the immunoSEQ multiplex PCR assay. The table comes from immuneACCESS by way of TCRdb, which keeps in-frame sequences with V and J called. Part of the clones is missing from these tables; in studies checked, under half for an unresolved V gene and the rest for unknown reasons. This sample lists tens of thousands of clones; approximately 95% were detected once. The top ten clones comprise under 1.3% of the sample.

The sample here was peripheral blood, taken in the first trimester of pregnancy. This TCR came from a female donor with multiple sclerosis, enrolled in a pregnancy study. The chain couples TRBV29-1 to TRBJ1-2; the best D guess is TRBD1, with 5 bases matching. At the DNA level, the sequence is TGCAGCGTTGAGGACAACCGCTATGGCTACACCTTC. It translates to CSVEDNRYGYTF.